One and the same sample provided the 30 T cell receptor beta chains below, sequenced in a study of radiotherapy plus CTLA-4 blockade in lung cancer. The method was immunoSEQ multiplex PCR; TCRdb's version includes in-frame clones alone and lacks a portion of them. Counted here are some 60,000 clones, roughly 76% occurring once; the ten biggest clones make up about 3%. The sample here was peripheral blood, taken from a patient treated with radiotherapy plus ipilimumab. The receptors here all came from a human donor with non-small cell lung cancer who had a complete response to radiotherapy plus ipilimumab.

The genes are TRBV19 and TRBJ2-3, with a tentative D call TRBD2 (5 bases). The CDR3 covers 16 residues. Germline loops: CDR1 LNHDA, CDR2 SQIVND (reference sequence). The V end lost 4 bases, the J end lost 2 bases, and 16 bases lay between the germline ends. CDR3 region: CASSTPSRASTDTQYF. CDR3 coding DNA: TGTGCCAGTAGTACCCCCTCGAGGGCGTCCACAGATACGCAGTATTTT.

V gene TRBV5-5 combines with J gene TRBJ2-6; D not certain. CDR1 is SGHKS, CDR2 YYEKEE, per germline (reference sequence). CDR3 length: 17 residues. V lost 0 bases, J lost 4 bases, and 14 bases lay in between. The CDR3 is CASSLAVSLWGANVLTF. The CDR3 DNA sequence: TGTGCCAGCAGCTTGGCGGTATCCCTATGGGGGGCCAACGTCCTGACTTTC. Combining the CDR3 with reference TRBV5-5 and TRBJ2-6 gives the whole variable domain DAGVTQSPTHLIKTRGQQVTLRCSPISGHKSVSWYQQVLGQGPQFIFQYYEKEERGRGNFPDRFSARQFPNYSSELNVNALLLGDSALYLCASSLAVSLWGANVLTFGAGSRLTVL.

V is TRBV13 and J is TRBJ2-5; 9 bases match TRBD2. Germline V lookup: CDR1 PRHDT, CDR2 FYEKMQ (reference sequence). CDR3 length equals 18 residues. Trimming cost V 0 bases and J 5 bases; bases outside gene matches: 13. The CDR3 bases are TGTGCCAGCAGCTTAGGACTAGCGGGCCGGCGAGGGGCGGAGACCCAGTACTTC. This sequence encodes CASSLGLAGRRGAETQYF.

The chain carries TRBV6-5 and TRBJ2-4, with D perhaps matching TRBD1 (8 bases). Germline V gene data show CDR1 as MNHEY and CDR2 as SVGAGI. Trimming removed 4 bases from V and 8 bases from J, with 15 bases in between. The CDR3 covers 14 residues. The CDR3 reads CASSWTGRGDIQYF. The CDR3 DNA is TGTGCCAGCAGTTGGACAGGGAGGGGTGACATTCAGTACTTC.

Here the CDR3 reads CAIRAGQGMGEQYF. As DNA, the CDR3 is TGTGCCATCAGGGCCGGACAGGGGATGGGCGAGCAGTACTTC. The chain couples TRBV10-3 to TRBJ2-7; 9 bases fit TRBD1. CDR1 is ENHRY, CDR2 SYGVKD, per germline. The CDR3 spans 14 residues. V lost 6 bases, J lost 6 bases, and 9 bases stayed unmatched.

This CDR3 reads CASSPASGYGSSGNTIYF. DNA for the CDR3: TGTGCCAGCAGTCCCGCGTCGGGGTATGGGTCCTCTGGAAACACCATATATTTT. V usage is TRBV28 and J usage is TRBJ1-3; D ambiguous. The V and J ends lost 5 bases and 0 bases respectively, with 20 bases between them. Germline V gene lookup returns CDR1 MDHEN and CDR2 SYDVKM. The CDR3 is made up of 18 amino acids.

This clone was found a few times. V gene TRBV7-2 combines with J gene TRBJ2-5; TRBD2 might be the D (5 bases). This CDR3 spans 14 amino acids. V was pared by 1 base and J by 6 bases, with 12 bases between. The germline gives CDR1 SGHTA, CDR2 FQGNSA. The CDR3 loop is CASSLGGPIKTQYF. CDR3 sequence (DNA): TGTGCCAGCAGCTTAGGCGGGCCCATTAAGACCCAGTACTTC.

V is TRBV5-6 and J is TRBJ2-3; D gene uncertain. The germline V gene encodes CDR1 SGHDT and CDR2 YYEEEE. Trimming cost V 4 bases and J 2 bases, with 20 bases left between them. CDR3 length equals 17 residues. The CDR3, as DNA: TGTGCCAGCAGCGAGGATATGTTTCGCGGTAACACAGATACGCAGTATTTT. Its translation is CASSEDMFRGNTDTQYF. Full variable domain (rest looked up from reference TRBV5-6 and TRBJ2-3): DAGVTQSPTHLIKTRGQQVTLRCSPKSGHDTVSWYQQALGQGPQFIFQYYEEEERQRGNFPDRFSGHQFPNYSSELNVNALLLGDSALYLCASSEDMFRGNTDTQYFGPGTRLTVL.

V is TRBV27 and J is TRBJ2-7, with TRBD1 matching 10 bases. Trimming removed 0 bases from V and 4 bases from J; junction bases left unmatched: 9. This CDR3 is built from 17 residues. Germline V gives CDR1 MNHEY, CDR2 SMNVEV (reference sequence). CDR3 sequence (DNA): TGTGCCAGCAGTTTATCCGGCCACGGGACAGGGGCTTACGAGCAGTACTTC. Translated, it gives CASSLSGHGTGAYEQYF.

V and J are TRBV6-6 and TRBJ1-6; no definite D call. This CDR3 is 15 amino acids long. Germline lookup yields CDR1 MNHNY and CDR2 SVGAGI (reference sequence). V was pared by 2 bases and J by 7 bases, with 12 bases between. The CDR3 bases are TGTGCCAGCAGTTACGGAGAGAGGGTAAATTCACCCCTCCACTTT. Residues: CASSYGERVNSPLHF.

The chain combines TRBV19 with TRBJ1-5, with TRBD1 as a possible D gene (5 bases). Germline V gene sequence: CDR1 LNHDA, CDR2 SQIVND (reference sequence). Deletions cut 1 base from V and 8 bases from J, with 24 bases between. This CDR3 region has 18 residues. This CDR3 is CASSIGRSVGAPGEPQHF. CDR3 nucleotide sequence: TGTGCCAGTAGTATAGGACGGTCCGTAGGGGCGCCTGGGGAGCCCCAGCATTTT.

The chain uses TRBV9 and TRBJ2-3, with D possibly being TRBD2 (6 bases). This CDR3 has 16 residues. The germline gives CDR1 SGDLS, CDR2 YYNGEE. Trimming pared 6 bases from V and 5 bases from J, leaving 22 bases between. CDR3 nucleotides: TGTGCCAGCACCCCATCGGGTAGCGGATGGGGAGATACGCAGTATTTT. Its protein is CASTPSGSGWGDTQYF.

This chain connects TRBV30 to TRBJ2-1; D is unclear. This CDR3 spans 12 amino acids. Germline CDR1 is GTSNPN and CDR2 is SVGIG (reference sequence). Trimming left V 0 bases short and J 9 bases short, with 9 bases between. DNA of the CDR3: TGTGCCTGGAGTGTAAAGATTAGTGAGCAGTTCTTC. Translation: CAWSVKISEQFF.

V is TRBV30 and J is TRBJ1-4; 11 nucleotides agree with TRBD1. The CDR3 runs to 14 residues. CDR1 and CDR2 (germline): GTSNPN, SVGIG (reference sequence). Trimming took 3 bases from V and 7 from J; bases not matched to a gene: 4. CDR3 in amino acids: CAWSGTGGFEKLFF. Here the CDR3 DNA reads TGTGCCTGGAGCGGGACAGGGGGTTTTGAAAAACTGTTTTTT. Filled out from reference TRBV30 and TRBJ1-4, the complete variable domain reads SQTIHQWPATLVQPVGSPLSLECTVEGTSNPNLYWYRQAAGRGLQLLFYSVGIGQISSEVPQNLSASRPQDRQFILSSKKLLLSDSGFYLCAWSGTGGFEKLFFGSGTQLSVL.

The J gene is TRBJ1-3, the V gene TRBV7-9; possible D gene TRBD1, 6 bases. Between the trimmed V and J ends, which lost 5 bases and 1 base, there was a span of 12 bases. The CDR3 consists of 15 residues. Germline V gene sequence: CDR1 SEHNR, CDR2 FQNEAQ (reference sequence). The CDR3 sequence: CASSALDSSGNTIYF. The CDR3 DNA reads TGTGCCAGCAGCGCGTTGGACAGTTCTGGAAACACCATATATTTT.

The table lists this clone with a few counts. The chain is built from TRBV28 and TRBJ2-1; 10 positions agree with TRBD2. Trimming at V came to 6 bases and at J to 4 bases, leaving 9 bases not matched to a gene. The germline V gene encodes CDR1 MDHEN and CDR2 SYDVKM. The CDR3 totals 16 residues. CDR3 residues: CASSSLPSGSYNEQFF. Written as DNA, the CDR3 is TGTGCCAGCAGCTCCCTCCCTAGCGGGAGTTACAATGAGCAGTTCTTC.

V is TRBV28 and J is TRBJ2-4, with D tentatively TRBD1 (6 bases). With 8 bases removed from V and 1 base from J, the gap between germline ends came to 15 bases. This CDR3 is 15 amino acids long. CDR1 and CDR2 (germline): MDHEN, SYDVKM. The CDR3 is CASVESGVAKNIQYF. The CDR3 region has the DNA TGTGCCAGCGTTGAGTCAGGGGTGGCCAAAAACATTCAGTACTTC.

The CDR3 DNA follows: TGCGCCAGCAGCTTCCCCCGGGACAATAAAAAAGAGACCCAGTACTTC. Its protein is CASSFPRDNKKETQYF. The chain uses TRBV5-1 and TRBJ2-5, with TRBD1 as a possible D gene (6 bases). There are 16 residues in the CDR3. The V and J ends lost 2 bases and 3 bases respectively, with 17 bases between them. Germline CDR1 reads SGHRS; CDR2 reads YFSETQ.

The rearrangement uses TRBV11-2 and TRBJ1-4, with D hard to call. Trimming cost V 3 bases and J 8 bases, with 10 bases left between them. Germline V gives CDR1 SGHAT, CDR2 FQNNGV. This CDR3 contains 13 residues. CDR3 sequence reads: CASSFLPHEKLFF. In DNA, the CDR3 is TGTGCCAGCAGCTTCCTTCCACACGAAAAACTGTTTTTT.

The J gene is TRBJ2-7, the V gene TRBV2; D unclear. CDR1 is SNHLY, CDR2 FYNNEI, per germline. The CDR3 sequence is 15 residues long. V lost 1 base, J lost 0 bases, and 10 bases lay in between. CDR3 nucleotides: TGTGCCAGCAGTGAAGGCAGGCTGATCTCCTACGAGCAGTACTTC. Translated: CASSEGRLISYEQYF. Full variable domain (outside the CDR3, taken from reference TRBV2 and TRBJ2-7): EPEVTQTPSHQVTQMGQEVILRCVPISNHLYFYWYRQILGQKVEFLVSFYNNEISEKSEIFDDQFSVERPDGSNFTLKIRSTKLEDSAMYFCASSEGRLISYEQYFGPGTRLTVT.

This clone was detected once. The CDR3 DNA is TGTGCCAGCAGACTTACAGGATCGGCCCTCCACTTT. Encoded protein: CASRLTGSALHF. The gene calls are TRBV6-5 and TRBJ1-6, with D possibly matching TRBD1 (5 bases). The CDR3 contains 12 residues. The V gene's germline CDR1 is MNHEY and CDR2 SVGAGI. The V and J ends lost 6 bases and 14 bases respectively, with 14 bases between them.

The J gene is TRBJ2-1, the V gene TRBV5-1; 10 nucleotides align to TRBD1. CDR1 is SGHRS and CDR2 is YFSETQ in the germline V gene. The CDR3 totals 16 residues. V lost 4 bases and J lost 4; bases outside the gene matches: 8. The CDR3, as DNA: TGCGCCAGCAGCCCTACGACAGGGGGCAAATACAATGAGCAGTTCTTC. It translates to CASSPTTGGKYNEQFF. The whole variable domain, filled in from reference TRBV5-1 and TRBJ2-1, reads KAGVTQTPRYLIKTRGQQVTLSCSPISGHRSVSWYQQTPGQGLQFLFEYFSETQRNKGNFPGRFSGRQFSNSRSEMNVSTLELGDSALYLCASSPTTGGKYNEQFFGPGTRLTVL.

This clone was counted between two and nine times. J is TRBJ2-6 and V is TRBV7-6; 8 nucleotides align to TRBD1. V shed 5 bases, J shed 0 bases, and the junction held 12 bases outside the gene matches. This CDR3 contains 19 residues. CDR1 is SGHVS and CDR2 is FNYEAQ in the germline V gene. In DNA, the CDR3 is TGTGCCAGCAGCCCCCTCCGGACAGGGCACCTCTCTGGGGCCAACGTCCTGACTTTC. Protein sequence: CASSPLRTGHLSGANVLTF. Full variable domain (remainder filled in from reference TRBV7-6 and TRBJ2-6): GAGVSQSPRYKVTKRGQDVALRCDPISGHVSLYWYRQALGQGPEFLTYFNYEAQQDKSGLPNDRFSAERPEGSISTLTIQRTEQRDSAMYRCASSPLRTGHLSGANVLTFGAGSRLTVL.

J is TRBJ1-1 and V is TRBV19; 9 bases agree with TRBD1. The length of the CDR3 is 15 residues. V lost 7 bases and J lost 6; bases outside the gene matches: 12. Germline V gene data show CDR1 as LNHDA and CDR2 as SQIVND (reference sequence). Written as DNA, the CDR3 is TGTGCCAGTAAAGATGGTGGGACAGGGCTTGCTGAAGCTTTCTTT. This gives the protein CASKDGGTGLAEAFF.

The J gene is TRBJ2-7, the V gene TRBV6-5; D not resolved. Per the germline V gene, CDR1 is MNHEY and CDR2 is SVGAGI. The CDR3 has 14 amino acids. Trimming cost V 2 bases and J 2 bases, with 10 bases left between them. CDR3 nucleotide sequence: TGTGCCAGCAGTTACGGGCAGAACGCCTACGAGCAGTACTTC. It specifies CASSYGQNAYEQYF.

The rearrangement uses TRBV9 and TRBJ2-1; D may be TRBD1 (5 bases). Germline V lookup: CDR1 SGDLS, CDR2 YYNGEE. Trimming left V 4 bases short and J 15 bases short, with 20 bases between. The CDR3 runs to 13 residues. Here the CDR3 reads CASSPRVKGAPFF. The CDR3 DNA sequence: TGTGCCAGCAGCCCCCGGGTCAAAGGGGCCCCGTTCTTC.

The chain couples TRBV10-3 to TRBJ2-7, with 7 bases matching TRBD1. The V segment lost 4 bases and the J segment 0 bases; nucleotides outside the gene matches: 6. The CDR3 is made up of 15 amino acids. Germline V gene data show CDR1 as ENHRY and CDR2 as SYGVKD. CDR3 nucleotides: TGTGCCATCAGTGGCCTGACAGGGTACTCCTACGAGCAGTACTTC. Its protein product is CAISGLTGYSYEQYF.

V usage is TRBV5-1 and J usage is TRBJ1-3; D unresolved. This CDR3 has 14 residues. V gave up 2 bases and J gave up 5 bases, with 11 bases separating them. Per the germline V gene, CDR1 is SGHRS and CDR2 is YFSETQ. The CDR3 sequence: CASSFGEVRNTIYF. CDR3 coding DNA: TGCGCCAGCAGCTTCGGGGAGGTTAGAAACACCATATATTTT.

The gene calls are TRBV19 and TRBJ2-5, with D uncertain. This CDR3 has 13 residues. The germline gives CDR1 LNHDA, CDR2 SQIVND (reference sequence). V dropped 3 bases and J dropped 4 bases, with 9 bases sitting between them. CDR3 protein: CASSMVVLETQYF. In nucleotides, the CDR3 is TGTGCCAGTAGTATGGTAGTCTTAGAGACCCAGTACTTC.

This clone was seen a few times. The rearrangement joins TRBV6-5 to TRBJ2-5; tentatively, D is TRBD1 (6 bases). The CDR3 is 16 amino acids. Trimming pared 3 bases from V and 2 bases from J, leaving 16 bases between. Germline V gene sequence: CDR1 MNHEY, CDR2 SVGAGI. The chain's CDR3 is CASSYSRVRGQETQYF. As DNA, the CDR3 is TGTGCCAGCAGTTATTCACGTGTGAGGGGGCAAGAGACCCAGTACTTC.